Each of the 20 T cell receptor beta chains below was sequenced from the same sample in a study of T cells after yellow fever vaccination. TCRdb used MiXCR to reprocess the 5' RACE reads, holding one entry per CDR3 protein. Of under 550,000 distinct CDR3 sequences in the sample, roughly 22% are singletons; the top ten hold 16%. The specimen was PBMCs, collected 20 to 25 days after the first yellow fever vaccination. The receptors were gathered from a man younger than 35 who received the YFV17D yellow fever vaccine.

The gene calls are TRBV7-2 and TRBJ2-5; D possibly matches TRBD1 or TRBD2 (5 bases each). V lost 1 base, J lost 1 base, and 13 bases lay in between. The CDR3 is made up of 16 amino acids. Germline loops: CDR1 SGHTA, CDR2 FQGNSA. The CDR3 DNA is TGTGCCAGCAGCTTAGTTGGTAGAGGGGCCCAAGAGACCCAGTACTTC. It yields the protein CASSLVGRGAQETQYF.

V usage is TRBV4-3 and J usage is TRBJ2-1; 8 bases map to TRBD2. Germline CDR1 reads LGHNA; CDR2 reads YSLEER. Trimming cost V 8 bases and J 3 bases; bases outside gene matches: 9. The CDR3 has 15 amino acids. The CDR3 loop is CASGSGTSIYNEQFF. Written as DNA, the CDR3 is TGCGCCAGCGGGTCCGGGACTAGTATCTACAATGAGCAGTTCTTC.

For the CDR3, the DNA is TGTGCCAGCAGGGGAACAGATTCCTACGAGCAGTACGTC. Protein product: CASRGTDSYEQYV. This chain joins TRBV6-6 and TRBJ2-7; D is uncertain. The V gene's germline CDR1 is MNHNY and CDR2 SVGAGI (reference sequence). CDR3 size: 13 residues. V was cut by 6 bases and J by 1 base, with 10 bases left in between.

This chain joins TRBV19 and TRBJ1-5; D unclear. The ends were cut back, 7 bases at V and 0 bases at J, with 13 bases in the middle. The germline V gene encodes CDR1 LNHDA and CDR2 SQIVND (reference sequence). This CDR3 is 15 amino acids long. The CDR3 DNA is TGTGCCAGTACGAAGGGAGGGCATAGCAATCAGCCCCAGCATTTT. Translation: CASTKGGHSNQPQHF.

There are a few counts of this clonotype. This sequence joins TRBV12-3 or TRBV12-4 and TRBJ2-3, with D perhaps matching TRBD1 (5 bases). This CDR3 is 12 amino acids long. Between the trimmed V and J ends, which lost 8 bases and 2 bases, there was a span of 8 bases. The CDR3 DNA sequence: TGTGCCAGCGGGGCCAACACAGATACGCAGTATTTT. It is translated as CASGANTDTQYF.

V usage is TRBV4-3 and J usage is TRBJ2-3; tentatively, D is TRBD2 (7 bases). Trimming left V 6 bases short and J 2 bases short, with 12 bases between. The CDR3 contains 14 residues. Per germline, CDR1 LGHNA and CDR2 YSLEER. The CDR3 is CASREGGDTDTQYF. The CDR3 bases are TGCGCCAGCAGAGAAGGGGGGGACACAGATACGCAGTATTTT.

The V and J genes are TRBV28 and TRBJ2-7, with TRBD1 matching over 7 bases. Germline V gene lookup returns CDR1 MDHEN and CDR2 SYDVKM. J gave up 6 bases and V 4 bases, and 15 bases lay outside the gene matches. This CDR3 comprises 16 residues. CDR3 loop: CASSSPGQTPTPEQYV. The CDR3 DNA reads as TGTGCCAGCAGTTCACCGGGACAGACACCCACACCCGAGCAGTACGTC.

CDR3 bases: TGCAGCGTTGGGGGGGGGGACGGCTACGAGCAGTACTTC. It is translated as CSVGGGDGYEQYF. J is TRBJ2-7 and V is TRBV29-1; 7 bases fit TRBD2. Germline loops: CDR1 SQVTM, CDR2 ANQGSEA. J gave up 3 bases and V 4 bases, and 6 bases lay outside the gene matches. This CDR3 has 13 amino acids.

This clonotype came up a few times. V gene TRBV6-5 combines with J gene TRBJ2-2; TRBD2 agrees at 8 bases. The CDR3 totals 15 residues. V lost 2 bases, J lost 4 bases, and 3 bases stayed unmatched. The germline V gene encodes CDR1 MNHEY and CDR2 SVGAGI. This CDR3 reads CASSYAGGGTGELFF. The CDR3 DNA sequence: TGTGCCAGCAGTTACGCGGGGGGCGGCACCGGGGAGCTGTTTTTT.

This chain links TRBV6-5 with TRBJ2-2; a possible D gene is TRBD2 (5 bases). The CDR3 runs to 14 residues. CDR1 is MNHEY, CDR2 SVGAGI, per germline. V was trimmed by 1 base and J by 4 bases, leaving 7 bases between them. The CDR3 here is CASSYWESTGELFF. CDR3 coding DNA: TGTGCCAGCAGTTACTGGGAGTCCACCGGGGAGCTGTTTTTT.

This clonotype was observed a handful of times. V is TRBV11-2 and J is TRBJ2-3; TRBD2 agrees at 15 bases. The V gene's germline CDR1 is SGHAT and CDR2 FQNNGV. V trimming: 1 base; J trimming: 10 bases; junction bases outside the gene matches: 3. The CDR3 consists of 15 residues. The CDR3 loop is CASSLGTSGGDAQYF. In DNA form, the CDR3 reads TGTGCCAGCAGCTTAGGGACTAGCGGGGGGGATGCGCAGTATTTT.

In this sample, this clonotype turned up many times. The V and J genes are TRBV6-2 or TRBV6-3 and TRBJ2-7; 7 nucleotides match TRBD1. J gave up 3 bases and V 2 bases, and 1 base lay outside the gene matches. The CDR3 extends over 13 amino acids. Germline values: CDR1 MNHEY, CDR2 SVGEGT. CDR3 coding DNA: TGTGCCAGCAGTTACGGGGACAGCTACGAGCAGTACTTC. Translation: CASSYGDSYEQYF.

This clonotype has more than one count but fewer than ten. This chain joins TRBV11-2 and TRBJ2-1; perhaps D is TRBD1 or TRBD2 (6 bases each). The V end was cut by 8 bases, the J end by 7 bases, with 21 bases between. CDR1 and CDR2 from the germline V gene are SGHAT and FQNNGV. The CDR3 extends over 15 amino acids. The CDR3 DNA follows: TGTGCCAGCGGCCTCGGAGGGGGGAATGGGAATGAGCAGTTCTTC. Amino acids: CASGLGGGNGNEQFF. The full variable domain, with the rest looked up from reference TRBV11-2 and TRBJ2-1, is EAGVAQSPRYKIIEKRQSVAFWCNPISGHATLYWYQQILGQGPKLLIQFQNNGVVDDSQLPKDRFSAERLKGVDSTLKIQPAKLEDSAVYLCASGLGGGNGNEQFFGPGTRLTVL.

This chain links TRBV29-1 with TRBJ1-2; no clear D. The germline V and J ends were trimmed by 1 base and 4 bases, with 16 bases remaining between them. CDR1 is SQVTM, CDR2 ANQGSEA, per germline. The CDR3 covers 15 residues. The CDR3 sequence is CSVEAQTVRTYGYTF. CDR3 DNA: TGCAGCGTTGAAGCACAGACGGTCCGGACCTATGGCTACACCTTC.

This clonotype has more than one count but fewer than ten. This chain connects TRBV9 to TRBJ1-1; no reliable D call. CDR3 length equals 15 residues. Germline V lookup: CDR1 SGDLS, CDR2 YYNGEE. V lost 3 bases to trimming and J lost 4 bases, with 16 bases between them. DNA of the CDR3: TGTGCCAGCAGCGCTGCACCTCCCCCGGGCACTGAAGCTTTCTTT. Amino acids: CASSAAPPPGTEAFF.

V gene TRBV19 combines with J gene TRBJ2-7; D is unclear. The CDR3 is 14 amino acids. Germline V gene data show CDR1 as LNHDA and CDR2 as SQIVND (reference sequence). Trimming cost V 1 base and J 7 bases, with 14 bases left between them. The CDR3 DNA reads as TGTGCCAGTAGTATAGGGGTAGGCGGCTTGGAGCAGTACTTC. It codes for CASSIGVGGLEQYF. Full variable domain (outside the CDR3, taken from reference TRBV19 and TRBJ2-7): DGGITQSPKYLFRKEGQNVTLSCEQNLNHDAMYWYRQDPGQGLRLIYYSQIVNDFQKGDIAEGYSVSREKKESFPLTVTSAQKNPTAFYLCASSIGVGGLEQYFGPGTRLTVT.

In this sample, this clonotype turned up a few times. This CDR3 reads CASSQDGGAADTQYF. The CDR3 DNA is TGTGCCAGCAGCCAAGACGGGGGGGCCGCAGATACGCAGTATTTT. This rearrangement joins TRBV3-1 to TRBJ2-3; 8 bases line up with TRBD2. The CDR3 has 15 amino acids. V trimming: 0 bases; J trimming: 4 bases; junction bases outside the gene matches: 3. The V gene's germline CDR1 is LGHDT and CDR2 YNNKEL (reference sequence).

This clonotype was detected only a few times. This chain connects TRBV28 to TRBJ2-2; possibly TRBD1 for D (6 bases). The germline gives CDR1 MDHEN, CDR2 SYDVKM. The CDR3 totals 15 residues. V was shortened by 6 bases and J by 6 bases, with 17 bases between the two germline ends. CDR3 in DNA: TGTGCCAGCAGCCCAACAGGGTTTGACGCCGGGGAGCTGTTTTTT. Amino acids: CASSPTGFDAGELFF.

The chain employs TRBV27 and TRBJ1-5, with D unresolved. The CDR3 has 15 residues. Germline CDR1 is MNHEY and CDR2 is SMNVEV (reference sequence). Trimming shortened V by 2 bases and J by 2 bases, and 10 bases separated the two germline ends. In DNA form, the CDR3 reads TGTGCCAGCAGTTTAATCGGCCGAGGCAATCAGCCCCAGCATTTT. As protein: CASSLIGRGNQPQHF.

This clonotype has just a few counts. The gene calls are TRBV4-1 and TRBJ1-2; TRBD1 might be the D (5 bases). Trimming removed 0 bases at V and 5 bases at J, with 13 bases between. Germline V gene lookup returns CDR1 MGHRA and CDR2 YSYEKL. The CDR3 sequence is 15 residues long. Here the CDR3 reads CASSQDQGRGYGYTF. The CDR3 coding sequence is TGCGCCAGCAGCCAAGATCAGGGACGGGGGTATGGCTACACCTTC.